These 17 T cell receptor beta chains originate from one sample sequenced in a study of graft-versus-host responses after intestinal transplantation. Clones were sequenced by immunoSEQ multiplex PCR, and TCRdb holds only the in-frame ones, with some missing. The sample lists around 100,000 clones, more than 75% occurring once. These TCRs' antigens remain unknown. The sample here was unstimulated CD4+ T cells sorted from spleen or lymph node cells, taken before intestinal transplant. These receptors originate from a human donor who received an intestinal transplant.

The rearrangement links TRBV10-3 to TRBJ1-1, with D maybe TRBD1 (6 bases). This CDR3 comprises 16 residues. The V end lost 2 bases, the J end lost 0 bases, and 13 bases lay between the germline ends. Germline V CDR1 and CDR2: ENHRY, SYGVKD. The CDR3 region has the DNA TGTGCCATCAGTGAGAGGGACACCATGGTGAACACTGAAGCTTTCTTT. This encodes CAISERDTMVNTEAFF.

This chain joins TRBV14 and TRBJ2-7; D is perhaps TRBD2 (6 bases). Trimming left V 3 bases short and J 5 bases short, with 14 bases between. This CDR3 spans 14 amino acids. Germline loops: CDR1 SGHDN, CDR2 FVKESK. The CDR3: CASSHFTEGNEQYF. CDR3 DNA sequence: TGTGCCAGCAGCCATTTCACGGAGGGGAACGAGCAGTACTTC.

The chain combines TRBV11-1 with TRBJ2-2; D is undetermined. This CDR3 comprises 14 residues. V lost 1 base and J lost 8, with 11 bases in between. In germline, CDR1 is SGHAT, CDR2 FQDESV (reference sequence). The CDR3 sequence: CASSLVSGRGELFF. The CDR3, as DNA: TGTGCCAGCAGCTTAGTCTCGGGCCGAGGGGAGCTGTTTTTT.

The rearrangement links TRBV7-3 to TRBJ2-3; perhaps TRBD2 as D (5 bases). This CDR3 has 15 amino acids. V lost 0 bases, J lost 1 base, and 8 bases lay in between. CDR1 and CDR2 from the germline V gene are SGHTA and FQGTGA. The CDR3 spells CASSLTGDRTDTQYF. DNA of the CDR3: TGTGCCAGCAGCTTAACGGGAGATCGCACAGATACGCAGTATTTT.

The chain carries TRBV7-9 and TRBJ2-2; tentatively, D is TRBD2 (6 bases). There are 13 residues in the CDR3. Trimming left V 5 bases short and J 6 bases short, with 10 bases between. The V gene's germline CDR1 is SEHNR and CDR2 FQNEAQ (reference sequence). CDR3 amino acids: CASSLRLAGELFF. CDR3 coding DNA: TGTGCCAGCAGCCTCAGACTAGCCGGGGAGCTGTTTTTT.

The rearrangement uses TRBV19 and TRBJ1-5; no reliable D call. This CDR3 has 14 residues. V lost 3 bases and J 7 bases, leaving 13 bases between the germline ends. The germline V gene has CDR1 LNHDA and CDR2 SQIVND (reference sequence). CDR3 amino acids: CASSIGREAQPQHF. In nucleotides, the CDR3 is TGTGCCAGTAGTATCGGGAGGGAAGCCCAGCCCCAGCATTTT.

This rearrangement joins TRBV13 to TRBJ2-5, with unresolved D. The J call may be mistaken, given a closer DNA end match to TRBJ2-7. The CDR3 is 15 residues long. Germline-derived CDR1 and CDR2 are PRHDT and FYEKMQ (reference sequence). The CDR3 DNA reads as TGTGCCAGCAGCTTAGGCCCAGCGAGTAAATACGAGCAGTACTTC. Its translation is CASSLGPASKYEQYF.

This clone has only a few counts. The CDR3 spells CASSSRQGLYTEAFF. The CDR3, as DNA: TGTGCCAGCAGTTCCCGGCAGGGATTATACACTGAAGCTTTCTTT. The chain employs TRBV6-1 and TRBJ1-1; weak D call: TRBD1 (5 bases). V gave up 5 bases and J gave up 3 bases, with 16 bases separating them. The CDR3 spans 15 residues. Germline CDR1 and CDR2: MNHNS and SASEGT.

V usage is TRBV4-2 and J usage is TRBJ2-5; possibly TRBD2 for D (6 bases). CDR1 is LGHNA and CDR2 is YNFKEQ in the germline V gene. Trimming left V 8 bases short and J 5 bases short, with 9 bases between. This CDR3 spans 11 amino acids. CDR3 coding DNA: TGTGCCAGCCGGGCGGGGGAGACCCAGTACTTC. Translating gives CASRAGETQYF.

This clone was counted a single time. CDR3 DNA: TGTGCCAGCAGCCCCATCGGGGGGCGGGGGCCCTACGAGCAGTACTTC. This sequence encodes CASSPIGGRGPYEQYF. The chain uses TRBV11-2 and TRBJ2-7; D perhaps matches TRBD2 (7 bases). CDR1 is SGHAT, CDR2 FQNNGV, per germline. This CDR3 has 16 residues. The V end lost 5 bases, the J end lost 2 bases, and 19 bases lay between the germline ends.

The chain carries TRBV6-5 and TRBJ2-7; TRBD2 aligns across 8 bases. This CDR3 is 15 amino acids long. Germline CDR1 MNHEY, CDR2 SVGAGI. V lost 7 bases to trimming and J lost 5 bases; unmatched junction nucleotides: 13. The CDR3 nucleotides are TGTGCCAGCACTCACTCGGACGGGAGGGCCCACGAGCAGTACTTC. It translates to CASTHSDGRAHEQYF.

This sequence joins TRBV9 and TRBJ1-2; D is ambiguous. Trimming took off 3 bases at V and 8 bases at J, with 14 bases between the two ends. The CDR3 runs 13 residues. The germline gives CDR1 SGDLS, CDR2 YYNGEE. The CDR3 protein is CASSAAEVGGYTF. CDR3 in DNA: TGTGCCAGCAGCGCTGCTGAGGTGGGAGGCTACACCTTC.

This clone showed up just once. The chain links TRBV2 to TRBJ1-3; 8 bases map to TRBD1. This CDR3 has 15 residues. Germline trimming cut 5 bases from V and 5 bases from J; bases unmatched to any gene: 8. Germline V gene lookup returns CDR1 SNHLY and CDR2 FYNNEI. The CDR3 DNA reads TGTGCCAGCAGTAACGGACAGGGTAGGAGAAACACCATATATTTT. Protein: CASSNGQGRRNTIYF. Using reference TRBV2 and TRBJ1-3 for the parts outside the CDR3, the full variable domain is EPEVTQTPSHQVTQMGQEVILRCVPISNHLYFYWYRQILGQKVEFLVSFYNNEISEKSEIFDDQFSVERPDGSNFTLKIRSTKLEDSAMYFCASSNGQGRRNTIYFGEGSWLTVV.

This clone showed up just once. The gene calls are TRBV5-6 and TRBJ2-7, with D maybe TRBD1 (6 bases). Germline values: CDR1 SGHDT, CDR2 YYEEEE. CDR3 size: 17 residues. V lost 4 bases and J lost 2, with 22 bases in between. CDR3: CASSPEATAGVTYEQYF. The CDR3 nucleotides are TGTGCCAGCAGCCCGGAGGCCACGGCAGGGGTTACCTACGAGCAGTACTTC.

As concerns this clone: This CDR3 is also generated by other DNA sequences in the sample. This chain joins TRBV11-2 and TRBJ1-4, with D uncertain. Germline CDR1 reads SGHAT; CDR2 reads FQNNGV. This CDR3 has 14 amino acids. V was shortened by 1 base and J by 7 bases, with 10 bases between the two germline ends. The CDR3 region is CASSLGGLSEKLFF. Here the CDR3 DNA reads TGTGCCAGCAGCTTAGGCGGCCTGAGTGAAAAACTGTTTTTT.

The chain's CDR3 is CASSYGSSYNEQFF. As DNA, the CDR3 is TGTGCCAGCAGTTACGGGAGCTCCTACAATGAGCAGTTCTTC. This chain connects TRBV6-5 to TRBJ2-1; the D gene is possibly TRBD2 (5 bases). The V gene lost 2 bases and the J gene lost 0 bases, with 5 bases spanning the gap. Germline V gene sequence: CDR1 MNHEY, CDR2 SVGAGI. The CDR3 consists of 14 residues.

This sequence joins TRBV5-1 and TRBJ2-7, with 14 bases matching TRBD2. The CDR3 spans 17 residues. J was trimmed by 1 base and V by 3 bases; bases with no gene match: 6. CDR1 and CDR2 from the germline V gene are SGHRS and YFSETQ. CDR3 coding DNA: TGCGCCAGCAGCTGGGGGACTAGCGGGAGATCTTCCTACGAGCAGTACTTC. Residues: CASSWGTSGRSSYEQYF.